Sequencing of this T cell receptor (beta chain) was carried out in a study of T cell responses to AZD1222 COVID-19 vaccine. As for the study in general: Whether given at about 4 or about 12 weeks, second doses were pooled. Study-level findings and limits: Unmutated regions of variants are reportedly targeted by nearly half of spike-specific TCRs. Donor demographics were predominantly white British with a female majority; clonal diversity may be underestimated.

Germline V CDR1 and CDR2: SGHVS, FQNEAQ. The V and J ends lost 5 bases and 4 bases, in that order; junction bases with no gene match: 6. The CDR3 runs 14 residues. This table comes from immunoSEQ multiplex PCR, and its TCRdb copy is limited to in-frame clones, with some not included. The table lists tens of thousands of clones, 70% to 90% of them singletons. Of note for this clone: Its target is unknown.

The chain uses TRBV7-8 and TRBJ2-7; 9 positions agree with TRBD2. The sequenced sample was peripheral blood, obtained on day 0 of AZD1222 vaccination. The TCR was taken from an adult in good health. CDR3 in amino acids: CASSPGLARYEQYF. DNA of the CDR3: TGTGCCAGCAGCCCGGGACTAGCCCGGTACGAGCAGTACTTC. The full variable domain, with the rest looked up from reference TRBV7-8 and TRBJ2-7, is GAGVSQSPRYKVAKRGQDVALRCDPISGHVSLFWYQQALGQGPEFLTYFQNEAQLDKSGLPSDRFFAERPEGSVSTLKIQRTQQEDSAVYLCASSPGLARYEQYFGPGTRLTVT.